The following is a TCR beta chain sequence with its context. These data are taken from a study of early T cells in non-severe SARS-CoV-2 infection. Trimming stripped 7 bases from V and 4 bases from J, with 11 bases between. The CDR3 is 13 residues long. TCRdb re-derived calls from the 5' RACE reads in MiXCR, one entry per CDR3 protein. Counted here are around 100,000 distinct CDR3 sequences, around a sixth occurring once; the ten biggest clones make up roughly 1.3%. Sequencing was done on a sample of whole blood. The origin of this receptor is an adult who was a healthcare worker with PCR-confirmed SARS-CoV-2 infection or an uninfected control (not recorded which). V and J are TRBV12-3 or TRBV12-4 and TRBJ1-5, with no clear D. As DNA, the CDR3 is TGTGCCAGCACCCCCGAAAATAATCAGCCCCAGCATTTT. Encoded protein: CASTPENNQPQHF.